These 6 T cell receptor beta chains were all obtained from the same sample, sequenced in a study of T cells in Graves' hyperthyroidism and ophthalmopathy. Researchers amplified the TCR beta CDR3 regions from RNA transcripts. The primer set for the first-round RT-PCR of the TCR CDR3 was HTBI. One entry per CDR3 protein, called by TCRdb with MiXCR from the multiplex PCR reads. The table has about 360,000 distinct CDR3 sequences, 25% seen once. The sequencing sample was made of blood. Receptors were obtained from a man in his fifties or sixties with Graves' hyperthyroidism.

The table lists this clonotype with a few counts. The J gene is TRBJ2-5, the V gene TRBV6-2 or TRBV6-3; D is perhaps TRBD2 (5 bases). CDR3 length: 14 amino acids. The V end was cut by 1 base, the J end by 5 bases, with 11 bases between. Germline CDR1 MNHEY, CDR2 SVGEGT. The CDR3 DNA is TGTGCCAGCAGTTACTTAACCCGGAGGGAGACCCAGTACTTC. As protein: CASSYLTRRETQYF.

This clonotype was recorded a few times. The rearrangement links TRBV28 to TRBJ2-7, with D uncertain. Germline V gene lookup returns CDR1 MDHEN and CDR2 SYDVKM. V gave up 3 bases and J gave up 3 bases, with 9 bases separating them. CDR3 length equals 13 residues. As DNA, the CDR3 is TGTGCCAGCAGTTTTGACACCTTCTACGAGCAGTACTTC. This encodes CASSFDTFYEQYF.

This clonotype was counted a few times. This sequence joins TRBV30 and TRBJ2-2; D is unclear. From germline, CDR1 is GTSNPN and CDR2 SVGIG (reference sequence). V was trimmed by 6 bases and J by 2 bases, leaving 1 base between them. The CDR3 has 10 residues. Here the CDR3 reads CACNTGELFF. CDR3 in DNA: TGTGCCTGTAACACCGGGGAGCTGTTTTTT.

This clonotype was picked up many times. The chain links TRBV28 to TRBJ2-3, with 12 bases that match TRBD2. Germline V gene sequence: CDR1 MDHEN, CDR2 SYDVKM. The CDR3 spans 19 residues. V lost 7 bases and J lost 2; bases outside the gene matches: 16. CDR3 sequence reads: CASTGTSGRLTPSTDTQYF. DNA of the CDR3: TGTGCCAGCACCGGGACTAGCGGGCGTCTTACCCCTTCCACAGATACGCAGTATTTT.

V is TRBV2 and J is TRBJ2-3; TRBD1 might be the D (5 bases). Trimming removed 3 bases from V and 4 bases from J, with 14 bases in between. Looked up from germline, CDR1 is SNHLY and CDR2 is FYNNEI. The CDR3 loop spans 15 amino acids. Here the CDR3 reads CASSDMGREADTQYF. In DNA, the CDR3 is TGTGCCAGCAGTGATATGGGCAGGGAAGCAGATACGCAGTATTTT.

The gene calls are TRBV9 and TRBJ2-3; either TRBD1 or TRBD2 may supply D (5 bases each). Trimming took 0 bases from V and 6 from J, leaving 14 bases between them. Germline-derived CDR1 and CDR2 are SGDLS and YYNGEE. CDR3 length: 15 residues. CDR3 nucleotide sequence: TGTGCCAGCAGCGTAGTTCCGGGGCCCCGGGATACGCAGTATTTT. Protein sequence: CASSVVPGPRDTQYF.